A single sample is the source of the 31 T cell receptor beta chains below, sequenced in a study of T-cell memory formation after mild COVID-19. TCRdb re-analysed the 5' RACE reads in MiXCR, keeping a single row per CDR3 protein. The table has 80,000 to 95,000 distinct CDR3 sequences, more than 20% seen once. Sample: PBMCs or a T cell subset sorted from them (not recorded which). The source of these receptors is a man between 18 and 35 years old who had mild COVID-19 (a few samples of this study predate the infection). Cell type and time point are not known.

This clonotype was counted a few times. The chain links TRBV7-9 to TRBJ1-6; unclear D gene. Trimming pared 1 base from V and 10 bases from J, leaving 8 bases between. The CDR3 loop spans 13 amino acids. Germline CDR1 SEHNR, CDR2 FQNEAQ (reference sequence). In DNA form, the CDR3 reads TGTGCCAGCAGCTTAGGGGCCAGCTCACCCCTCCACTTT. Protein sequence: CASSLGASSPLHF. Drawing the rest from reference TRBV7-9 and TRBJ1-6, the complete variable domain is DTGVSQNPRHKITKRGQNVTFRCDPISEHNRLYWYRQTLGQGPEFLTYFQNEAQLEKSRLLSDRFSAERPKGSFSTLEIQRTEQGDSAMYLCASSLGASSPLHFGNGTRLTVT.

The V and J genes are TRBV27 and TRBJ1-4; maybe TRBD1 (5 bases). The germline CDR1 and CDR2 sequences are MNHEY and SMNVEV (reference sequence). This CDR3 has 14 amino acids. V gave up 6 bases and J gave up 3 bases, with 11 bases separating them. The CDR3 reads CASRIGGSNEKLFF. The CDR3 DNA sequence: TGTGCCAGCAGGATTGGGGGATCTAATGAAAAACTGTTTTTT.

This clonotype has only a few counts. The J gene is TRBJ1-2, the V gene TRBV29-1; TRBD1 matches 7 bases. The junction had 3 bases not matched to a gene; V was cut back by 1 base and J by 7 bases. The CDR3 is made up of 12 amino acids. Germline CDR1 is SQVTM and CDR2 is ANQGSEA. The CDR3 nucleotides read TGCAGCGTTGAAGGGACAGGTATTGGCTACACCTTC. This translates into CSVEGTGIGYTF. The full variable domain, its missing parts supplied by reference TRBV29-1 and TRBJ1-2, is SAVISQKPSRDICQRGTSLTIQCQVDSQVTMMFWYRQQPGQSLTLIATANQGSEATYESGFVIDKFPISRPNLTFSTLTVSNMSPEDSSIYLCSVEGTGIGYTFGSGTRLTVV.

This rearrangement joins TRBV7-6 to TRBJ2-5, with 8 bases that match TRBD2. The CDR3 is 15 residues long. V was clipped by 6 bases and J by 2 bases; unmatched bases: 8. From germline, CDR1 is SGHVS and CDR2 FNYEAQ. The CDR3 nucleotides read TGTGCCAGCAGATGGGATTCGGGGGGGCAAGAGACCCAGTACTTC. Translated, it gives CASRWDSGGQETQYF.

This clonotype was detected only a few times. The chain uses TRBV7-9 and TRBJ2-3; TRBD1 matches 8 bases. The CDR3 is 14 amino acids. CDR1 and CDR2 from the germline V gene are SEHNR and FQNEAQ (reference sequence). V shed 5 bases, J shed 0 bases, and the junction held 1 base outside the gene matches. CDR3 coding DNA: TGTGCCAGCAGCCGGGACAGGAGCACAGATACGCAGTATTTT. Amino acid sequence: CASSRDRSTDTQYF.

This clonotype has a handful of counts. The genes are TRBV29-1 and TRBJ2-7, with 10 bases that match TRBD1. J lost 6 bases, V lost 6 bases, and 8 bases had no gene match. CDR3 size: 13 residues. The germline V gene encodes CDR1 SQVTM and CDR2 ANQGSEA. CDR3 protein: CSVSDRGTREQYF. CDR3 nucleotide sequence: TGCAGCGTCTCGGACAGGGGGACTCGCGAGCAGTACTTC.

The chain recombines TRBV6-1 with TRBJ2-7, with a possible D match to TRBD1 (6 bases). CDR1 and CDR2 (germline): MNHNS, SASEGT. Between the trimmed V and J ends, which lost 1 base and 7 bases, there was a span of 11 bases. CDR3 length: 13 residues. The CDR3: CASSEVITGEQYV. CDR3 sequence (DNA): TGTGCCAGCAGTGAAGTCATTACAGGGGAGCAGTACGTC.

J is TRBJ2-7 and V is TRBV5-1; 7 bases line up with TRBD1. The CDR3 is made up of 13 amino acids. Germline CDR1 is SGHRS and CDR2 is YFSETQ. Germline trimming cut 0 bases from V and 3 bases from J; bases unmatched to any gene: 0. The CDR3 is CASSLGTGYEQYF. CDR3 nucleotide sequence: TGCGCCAGCAGCTTGGGGACAGGCTACGAGCAGTACTTC.

This clonotype appeared many times. The gene calls are TRBV6-4 and TRBJ2-2, with D unclear. V lost 2 bases and J lost 5, with 6 bases in between. The germline CDR1 and CDR2 sequences are MRHNA and SNTAGT. CDR3 size: 13 residues. As DNA, the CDR3 is TGTGCCAGCAGTGACGGGGAAACCGGGGAGCTGTTTTTT. Translation: CASSDGETGELFF.

The V call is TRBV12-3 or TRBV12-4, the J call TRBJ1-2; D is undetermined. V shed 3 bases and J shed 5 bases, with 10 bases lying between them. The CDR3 spans 13 residues. CDR3 amino acids: CASSFPPRYGYTF. CDR3 nucleotides: TGTGCCAGCAGTTTTCCGCCGAGGTATGGCTACACCTTC.

This clonotype is a singleton in its sample. The CDR3 DNA reads TGCGCCAGCAGCTTGCGCGCACTAGCGGGACCCAGCTCCTACGAGCAGTACTTC. It codes for CASSLRALAGPSSYEQYF. The chain carries TRBV5-1 and TRBJ2-7, with 10 bases that match TRBD2. The CDR3 runs to 18 residues. The V and J ends lost 1 base and 0 bases, in that order; junction bases with no gene match: 10. The germline CDR1 and CDR2 sequences are SGHRS and YFSETQ. Full variable domain (missing parts from reference TRBV5-1 and TRBJ2-7): KAGVTQTPRYLIKTRGQQVTLSCSPISGHRSVSWYQQTPGQGLQFLFEYFSETQRNKGNFPGRFSGRQFSNSRSEMNVSTLELGDSALYLCASSLRALAGPSSYEQYFGPGTRLTVT.

The CDR3 reads CASSVPGNLQETQYF. The CDR3 DNA reads TGTGCCAGCAGCGTTCCGGGGAACCTTCAGGAGACCCAGTACTTC. The chain recombines TRBV7-9 with TRBJ2-5; D might be TRBD2 (5 bases). CDR3 length equals 15 residues. The germline V gene has CDR1 SEHNR and CDR2 FQNEAQ (reference sequence). V lost 5 bases, J lost 5 bases, and 18 bases lay in between.

This clonotype showed up just a few times. The J gene is TRBJ1-6, the V gene TRBV6-6; TRBD1 agrees at 7 bases. Germline V gene lookup returns CDR1 MNHNY and CDR2 SVGAGI (reference sequence). With 10 bases clipped from V and 8 bases from J, the junction kept 8 bases outside the gene matches. CDR3 size: 13 residues. CDR3 loop: CATLPGQHSPLHF. CDR3 bases: TGTGCCACGCTACCGGGACAGCATTCACCCCTCCACTTT.

This clonotype was observed a few times. V usage is TRBV20-1 and J usage is TRBJ2-2; no firm D call. The CDR3 totals 15 residues. V lost 0 bases and J 4 bases, leaving 12 bases between the germline ends. Germline V gene data show CDR1 as DFQATT and CDR2 as SNEGSKA (reference sequence). The CDR3 is CSARDSPGSTGELFF. The DNA for the CDR3 is TGCAGTGCTAGAGATTCGCCAGGATCCACCGGGGAGCTGTTTTTT.

The genes are TRBV7-9 and TRBJ2-1; D ambiguous. The CDR3 extends over 11 amino acids. With 1 base removed from V and 7 bases from J, the gap between germline ends came to 2 bases. Per germline, CDR1 SEHNR and CDR2 FQNEAQ (reference sequence). The CDR3 is CASSLVNEQFF. The CDR3 bases are TGTGCCAGCAGCTTAGTTAATGAGCAGTTCTTC.

This clonotype was seen a handful of times. V gene TRBV28 combines with J gene TRBJ1-5; 10 bases fit TRBD1. After removal of 10 bases from V and 6 bases from J, the junction contained 9 bases not matched to a gene. This CDR3 is built from 14 residues. Germline assignment: CDR1 MDHEN and CDR2 SYDVKM. DNA for the CDR3: TGTGCCACCGTTTATGGGACAGGGGTTCAGCCCCAGCATTTT. Translation gives CATVYGTGVQPQHF.

The DNA of the CDR3 is TGCGCCAGCAGCCAAGAGATCACAGGGGGCGCGCATACGCAGTATTTT. Residues: CASSQEITGGAHTQYF. V gene TRBV4-1 combines with J gene TRBJ2-3; the match to TRBD1 covers 9 bases. The germline CDR1 and CDR2 sequences are MGHRA and YSYEKL. The CDR3 consists of 16 residues. Trimming removed 0 bases from V and 7 bases from J; junction bases left unmatched: 8.

This clonotype was counted a few times. Written as DNA, the CDR3 is TGCGCCAGCAGCCAAGATTGGGCTAACTATGGCTACACCTTC. Translating it yields CASSQDWANYGYTF. The genes are TRBV4-3 and TRBJ1-2; D ambiguous. The ends were cut back, 0 bases at V and 0 bases at J, with 5 bases in the middle. The CDR3 extends over 14 amino acids. Germline lookup yields CDR1 LGHNA and CDR2 YSLEER.

The chain recombines TRBV7-2 with TRBJ2-3; 11 positions match TRBD2. After removal of 2 bases from V and 0 bases from J, the junction contained 4 bases not matched to a gene. Looked up from germline, CDR1 is SGHTA and CDR2 is FQGNSA. The CDR3 totals 17 residues. The CDR3 DNA reads TGTGCCAGCAGCTTATTTCTAGCGGGGGGAAGCACAGATACGCAGTATTTT. Protein: CASSLFLAGGSTDTQYF.

The chain uses TRBV7-9 and TRBJ2-7; D is possibly TRBD1 (5 bases). This CDR3 spans 14 amino acids. Deletions cut 0 bases from V and 3 bases from J, with 9 bases between. Germline V gives CDR1 SEHNR, CDR2 FQNEAQ (reference sequence). CDR3 residues: CASSLAGRDYEQYV. CDR3 nucleotides: TGTGCCAGCAGCTTAGCCGGCAGGGACTACGAGCAGTACGTC.

This sequence joins TRBV6-2 or TRBV6-3 and TRBJ1-5; 8 bases are shared with TRBD1. Germline CDR1 MNHEY, CDR2 SVGEGT. Trimming at V came to 9 bases and at J to 7 bases, leaving 5 bases not matched to a gene. CDR3 length: 12 residues. The chain's CDR3 is CASGQGGQPQHF. Written as DNA, the CDR3 is TGTGCCAGTGGACAGGGCGGCCAGCCCCAGCATTTT.

This clonotype was observed a few times. V is TRBV5-1 and J is TRBJ2-1, with 10 nucleotides matching TRBD2. The CDR3 totals 15 residues. The germline V gene encodes CDR1 SGHRS and CDR2 YFSETQ. V shed 6 bases and J 5 bases; nucleotides not matched to a gene: 8. The CDR3 coding sequence is TGCGCCAGCATCAACGGGCTAGCGGGGGACAATGAGCAGTTCTTC. Amino acids: CASINGLAGDNEQFF.

J is TRBJ2-3 and V is TRBV29-1; TRBD1 aligns across 7 bases. CDR1 and CDR2 from the germline V gene are SQVTM and ANQGSEA. The ends lost 1 base at V and 2 bases at J; junction bases unmatched: 9. This CDR3 spans 16 amino acids. Here the CDR3 DNA reads TGCAGCGTTGAAGGGACGACAGGGCAACCCACAGATACGCAGTATTTT. Translation gives CSVEGTTGQPTDTQYF.

This chain connects TRBV27 to TRBJ2-3; 9 bases are a match to TRBD2. Germline CDR1 is MNHEY and CDR2 is SMNVEV (reference sequence). V lost 4 bases to trimming and J lost 5 bases; unmatched junction nucleotides: 10. This CDR3 region has 16 residues. This chain's CDR3 is CASSSRTSAIGDTQYF. The CDR3 nucleotides are TGTGCCAGCAGTTCGAGGACTAGCGCCATTGGAGATACGCAGTATTTT.

J is TRBJ2-2 and V is TRBV11-2; D not resolved. The CDR3 loop spans 16 amino acids. Trimming took off 4 bases at V and 2 bases at J, with 14 bases between the two ends. The germline V gene has CDR1 SGHAT and CDR2 FQNNGV. CDR3 bases: TGTGCCAGCAGCTCCCCGCTGGTCCGAAACACCGGGGAGCTGTTTTTT. Protein product: CASSSPLVRNTGELFF.

This clonotype occurred a few times. The rearrangement links TRBV5-5 to TRBJ2-1; 13 bases fit TRBD2. Unmatched junction bases numbered 8, after V lost 4 bases and J lost 10 bases. The CDR3 is 15 residues long. Per the germline V gene, CDR1 is SGHKS and CDR2 is YYEKEE (reference sequence). CDR3 nucleotide sequence: TGTGCCAGCAGCAGAGCGACTAGCGGGGGGCCCGAGCAGTTCTTC. This encodes CASSRATSGGPEQFF.

The J gene is TRBJ2-4, the V gene TRBV25-1; TRBD2 agrees at 16 bases. Germline trimming cut 6 bases from V and 6 bases from J; bases unmatched to any gene: 8. CDR3 length equals 17 residues. From germline, CDR1 is MGHDK and CDR2 SYGVNS. The CDR3: CASSLGTSGGVGNIQYF. CDR3 nucleotide sequence: TGTGCCAGCAGCCTCGGGACTAGCGGGGGGGTCGGAAACATTCAGTACTTC.

This clonotype was detected a few times. The CDR3 sequence is CASSDSNRDEQFF. In nucleotides, the CDR3 is TGTGCCAGCAGTGACTCGAACAGAGACGAGCAGTTCTTC. The V gene is TRBV6-4, the J gene TRBJ2-1; D remains ambiguous. Germline CDR1 is MRHNA and CDR2 is SNTAGT. This CDR3 contains 13 residues. Trimming stripped 0 bases from V and 10 bases from J, with 10 bases between.

This clonotype has more than one count but fewer than ten. V is TRBV29-1 and J is TRBJ1-2, with 9 bases identical to TRBD1. This CDR3 is 14 amino acids long. CDR1 SQVTM and CDR2 ANQGSEA come from the germline V gene. The junction had 10 bases not matched to a gene; V was cut back by 6 bases and J by 5 bases. This chain's CDR3 is CSVPSDRGGYGYTF. The CDR3 DNA reads TGCAGCGTACCTTCGGACAGGGGAGGGTATGGCTACACCTTC.

This clonotype was counted only a few times. This chain links TRBV7-3 with TRBJ2-2; a possible D gene is TRBD1 (5 bases). Between the trimmed V and J ends, which lost 2 bases and 8 bases, there was a span of 12 bases. Per the germline V gene, CDR1 is SGHTA and CDR2 is FQGTGA. The CDR3 covers 14 residues. The CDR3 is CASSLQDRTGELFF. CDR3 nucleotide sequence: TGTGCCAGCAGCTTACAGGATAGGACAGGGGAGCTGTTTTTT.

Here the CDR3 reads CASSSPGGGNTEAFF. The CDR3, as DNA: TGCGCCAGCAGCTCCCCCGGGGGGGGTAACACTGAAGCTTTCTTT. The J gene is TRBJ1-1, the V gene TRBV4-1; D may be TRBD1 (5 bases). The germline gives CDR1 MGHRA, CDR2 YSYEKL. With 5 bases removed from V and 2 bases from J, the gap between germline ends came to 15 bases. The CDR3 contains 15 residues.